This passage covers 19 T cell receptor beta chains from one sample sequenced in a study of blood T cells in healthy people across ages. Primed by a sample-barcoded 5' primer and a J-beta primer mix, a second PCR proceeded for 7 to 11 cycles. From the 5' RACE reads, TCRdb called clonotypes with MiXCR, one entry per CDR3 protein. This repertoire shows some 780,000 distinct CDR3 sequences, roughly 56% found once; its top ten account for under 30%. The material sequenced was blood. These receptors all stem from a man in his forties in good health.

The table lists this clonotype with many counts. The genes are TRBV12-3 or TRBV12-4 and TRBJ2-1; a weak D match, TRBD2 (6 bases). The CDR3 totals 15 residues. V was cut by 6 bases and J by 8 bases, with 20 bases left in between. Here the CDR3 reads CASRPWGDAWDEQFF. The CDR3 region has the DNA TGTGCCAGCAGACCCTGGGGGGATGCTTGGGATGAGCAGTTCTTC.

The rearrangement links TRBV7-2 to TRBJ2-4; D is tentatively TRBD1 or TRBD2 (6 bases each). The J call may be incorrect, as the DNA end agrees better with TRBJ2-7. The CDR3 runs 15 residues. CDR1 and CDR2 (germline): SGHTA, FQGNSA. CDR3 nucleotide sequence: TGTGCCAGCAGCCCCCCCCGGGGGCCCCCGTACGAGCAGTACTTC. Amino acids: CASSPPRGPPYEQYF.

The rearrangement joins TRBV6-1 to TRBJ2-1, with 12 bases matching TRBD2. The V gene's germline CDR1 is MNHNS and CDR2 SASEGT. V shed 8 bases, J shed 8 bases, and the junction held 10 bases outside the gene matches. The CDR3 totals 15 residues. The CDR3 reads CASGGLAGPQDEQFF. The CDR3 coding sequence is TGTGCCAGCGGGGGACTAGCGGGTCCCCAGGATGAGCAGTTCTTC.

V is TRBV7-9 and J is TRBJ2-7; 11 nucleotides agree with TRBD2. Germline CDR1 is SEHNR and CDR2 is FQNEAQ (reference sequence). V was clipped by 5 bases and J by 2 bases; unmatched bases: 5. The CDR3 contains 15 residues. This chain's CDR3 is CASSNTSGRTYEQYF. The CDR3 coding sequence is TGTGCCAGCAGCAATACTAGCGGGAGAACCTACGAGCAGTACTTC.

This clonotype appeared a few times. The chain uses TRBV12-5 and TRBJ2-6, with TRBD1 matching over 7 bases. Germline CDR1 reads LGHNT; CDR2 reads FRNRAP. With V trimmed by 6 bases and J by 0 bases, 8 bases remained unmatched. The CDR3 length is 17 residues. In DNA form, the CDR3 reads TGTGCTAGTGGGTACGGGACAGCCCCCTCTGGGGCCAACGTCCTGACTTTC. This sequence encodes CASGYGTAPSGANVLTF.

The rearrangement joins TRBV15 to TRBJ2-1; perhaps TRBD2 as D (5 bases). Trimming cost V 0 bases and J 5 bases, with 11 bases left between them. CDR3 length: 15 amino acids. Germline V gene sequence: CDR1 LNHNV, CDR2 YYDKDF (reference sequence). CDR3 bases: TGTGCCACCAGCAGAGAACGGAGCGGTCACAATGAGCAGTTCTTC. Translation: CATSRERSGHNEQFF.

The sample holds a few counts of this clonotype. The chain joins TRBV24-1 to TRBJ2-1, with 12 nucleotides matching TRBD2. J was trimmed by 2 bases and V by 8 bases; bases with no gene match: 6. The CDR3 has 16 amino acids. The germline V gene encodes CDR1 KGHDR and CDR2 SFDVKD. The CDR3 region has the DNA TGTGCCACCAAAGGTAGGACTAGCGGGGCCTACAATGAGCAGTTCTTC. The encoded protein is CATKGRTSGAYNEQFF.

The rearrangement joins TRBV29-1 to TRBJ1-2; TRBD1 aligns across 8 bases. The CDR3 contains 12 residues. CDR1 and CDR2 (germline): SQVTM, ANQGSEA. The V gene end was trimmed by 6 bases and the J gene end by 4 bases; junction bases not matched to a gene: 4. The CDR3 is CSVDRAGYGYTF. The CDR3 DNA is TGCAGCGTGGACAGGGCTGGCTATGGCTACACCTTC.

The CDR3 is CASSFRFGYEQYF. DNA for the CDR3: TGCGCCAGCAGCTTTAGATTTGGTTACGAGCAGTACTTC. The chain combines TRBV5-1 with TRBJ2-7; no reliable D call. Per the germline V gene, CDR1 is SGHRS and CDR2 is YFSETQ. The CDR3 consists of 13 residues. The V end was cut by 2 bases, the J end by 4 bases, with 10 bases between.

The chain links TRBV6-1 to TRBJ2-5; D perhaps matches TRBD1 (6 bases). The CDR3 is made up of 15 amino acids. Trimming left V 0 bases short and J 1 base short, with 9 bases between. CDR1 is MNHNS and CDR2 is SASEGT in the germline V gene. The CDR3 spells CASSEATGPQETQYF. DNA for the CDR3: TGTGCCAGCAGTGAAGCCACAGGGCCCCAAGAGACCCAGTACTTC.

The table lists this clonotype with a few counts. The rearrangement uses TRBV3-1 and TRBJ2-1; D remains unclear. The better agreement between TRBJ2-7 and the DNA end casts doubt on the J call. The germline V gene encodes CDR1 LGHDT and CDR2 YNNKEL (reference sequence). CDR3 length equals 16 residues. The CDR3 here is CASSQDIAVLYNEQYF. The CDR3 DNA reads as TGTGCCAGCAGCCAAGATATAGCTGTCCTCTACAATGAGCAGTACTTC.

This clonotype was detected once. The DNA for the CDR3 is TGTGCCAGCAGTTCCTCCGGGACAGTAGGTTACGAGCAGTACTTC. This sequence encodes CASSSSGTVGYEQYF. The J gene is TRBJ2-7, the V gene TRBV28, with 7 bases aligning to TRBD1. V gave up 4 bases and J gave up 4 bases; unmatched junction bases: 10. CDR1 and CDR2 from the germline V gene are MDHEN and SYDVKM. CDR3 size: 15 residues.

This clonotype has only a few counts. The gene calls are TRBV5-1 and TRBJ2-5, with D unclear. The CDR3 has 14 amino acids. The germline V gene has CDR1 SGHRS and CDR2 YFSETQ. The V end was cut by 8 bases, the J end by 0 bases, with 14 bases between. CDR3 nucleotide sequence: TGCGCCAGTCGCTTTAGAGCAGACCAAGAGACCCAGTACTTC. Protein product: CASRFRADQETQYF.

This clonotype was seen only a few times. The CDR3 nucleotides are TGTGCCAGCAGCCAAGTTCCCATCGGAGGCTACACCTTC. Translating it yields CASSQVPIGGYTF. The chain couples TRBV14 to TRBJ1-2, with D unclear. Germline-derived CDR1 and CDR2 are SGHDN and FVKESK. V was cut by 1 base and J by 8 bases, with 11 bases left in between. The CDR3 has 13 amino acids.

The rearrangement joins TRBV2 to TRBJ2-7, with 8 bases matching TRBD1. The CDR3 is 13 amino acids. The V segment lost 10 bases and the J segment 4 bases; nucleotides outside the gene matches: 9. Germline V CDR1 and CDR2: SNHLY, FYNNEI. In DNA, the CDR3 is TGTGCCACCTTCAGGGGGCCAGGGTACGAGCAGTACTTC. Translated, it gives CATFRGPGYEQYF.

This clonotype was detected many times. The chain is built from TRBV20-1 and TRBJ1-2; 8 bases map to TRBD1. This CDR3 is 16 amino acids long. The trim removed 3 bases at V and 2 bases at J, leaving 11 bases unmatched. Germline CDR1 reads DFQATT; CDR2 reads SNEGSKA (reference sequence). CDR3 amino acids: CSASGTGGPINYGYTF. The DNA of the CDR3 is TGCAGTGCTAGTGGGACAGGAGGACCGATAAACTATGGCTACACCTTC.

This CDR3 reads CASSPGLAITQYF. In DNA, the CDR3 is TGTGCCAGCAGCCCGGGACTAGCAATTACGCAGTATTTT. The chain joins TRBV3-1 to TRBJ2-3; 9 bases fit TRBD2. Trimming removed 4 bases from V and 8 bases from J; junction bases left unmatched: 4. Germline V lookup: CDR1 LGHDT, CDR2 YNNKEL (reference sequence). CDR3 length: 13 amino acids.

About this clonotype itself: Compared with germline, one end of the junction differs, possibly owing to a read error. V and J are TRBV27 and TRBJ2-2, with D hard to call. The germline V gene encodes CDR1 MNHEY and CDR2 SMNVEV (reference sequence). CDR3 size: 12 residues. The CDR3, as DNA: TGTACCAGCTCGAGTGGACCCGGGGAGCTGTTTTTT. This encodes CTSSSGPGELFF.

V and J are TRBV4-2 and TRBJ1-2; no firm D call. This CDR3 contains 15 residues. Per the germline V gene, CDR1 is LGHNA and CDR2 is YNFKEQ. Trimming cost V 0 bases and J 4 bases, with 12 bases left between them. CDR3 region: CASSQDASPSYGYTF. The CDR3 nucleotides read TGTGCCAGCAGCCAAGATGCTTCTCCGAGCTATGGCTACACCTTC.